Listed here is a single T cell receptor beta chain. These data originate in a study of shared clonotypes between healthy human individuals. Germline CDR1 and CDR2: SGHRS and YFSETQ. Trimming removed 4 bases from V and 4 bases from J, with 12 bases in between. This CDR3 spans 14 amino acids. Using immunoSEQ multiplex PCR, the repertoire was profiled, and TCRdb retains in-frame clones only, with some absent. There are about half a million clones in the sample; around 80% occur only once, and around 12% lies in the top ten. The V gene is TRBV5-1, the J gene TRBJ2-1; a weak D match, TRBD1 (6 bases). The sequencing input was PBMCs. The sequence derives from a woman in her thirties or forties in good health. Some clones in this sample may be carry-over from other donors' samples. DNA of the CDR3: TGCGCCAGCAGCACTGGGGGCGTTTACAATGAGCAGTTCTTC. It translates to CASSTGGVYNEQFF.